Listed here are 25 T cell receptor beta chains from one sample, sequenced in a study of T-cell memory formation after mild COVID-19. TCRdb passed the 5' RACE reads through MiXCR, listing each CDR3 protein once. The sample has roughly 580,000 distinct CDR3 sequences, more than 15% seen once. The source material was PBMCs or a T cell subset sorted from them (not recorded which). The receptors originated from an adult woman who had mild COVID-19 (a few samples of this study predate the infection). Cell type and time point are not known.

The sample holds a few counts of this clonotype. V usage is TRBV6-5 and J usage is TRBJ2-5; TRBD2 matches at 9 bases. V was pared by 0 bases and J by 6 bases, with 5 bases of the junction left unmatched. Germline lookup yields CDR1 MNHEY and CDR2 SVGAGI. The CDR3 length is 15 residues. The CDR3, as DNA: TGTGCCAGCAGTTACTCTAGCGGGGGTACGAAGACCCAGTACTTC. Its translation is CASSYSSGGTKTQYF.

This clonotype has just a few counts. V is TRBV11-2 and J is TRBJ2-2; 10 nucleotides agree with TRBD2. CDR1 SGHAT and CDR2 FQNNGV come from the germline V gene. With 4 bases clipped from V and 6 bases from J, the junction kept 8 bases outside the gene matches. This CDR3 is 16 amino acids long. CDR3: CASSSHSGGAPGELFF. CDR3 in DNA: TGTGCCAGCAGCTCACACAGCGGGGGGGCCCCCGGGGAGCTGTTTTTT.

CDR3 region: CSARRRGLAEAFF. CDR3 coding DNA: TGCAGTGCTAGGAGGAGGGGGCTAGCTGAAGCTTTCTTT. This chain joins TRBV20-1 and TRBJ1-1; TRBD1 agrees at 7 bases. V lost 3 bases, J lost 6 bases, and 7 bases stayed unmatched. CDR3 length equals 13 residues. CDR1 is DFQATT, CDR2 SNEGSKA, per germline (reference sequence).

This rearrangement joins TRBV7-9 to TRBJ2-3; 9 nucleotides agree with TRBD2. From germline, CDR1 is SEHNR and CDR2 FQNEAQ (reference sequence). This CDR3 has 16 amino acids. Trimming cost V 6 bases and J 4 bases; bases outside gene matches: 11. CDR3 DNA: TGTGCCAGCAGTCCGACGCTAGCGGGGTTAGCAGATACGCAGTATTTT. Translated: CASSPTLAGLADTQYF. The whole variable domain, filled in from reference TRBV7-9 and TRBJ2-3, reads DTGVSQNPRHKITKRGQNVTFRCDPISEHNRLYWYRQTLGQGPEFLTYFQNEAQLEKSRLLSDRFSAERPKGSFSTLEIQRTEQGDSAMYLCASSPTLAGLADTQYFGPGTRLTVL.

This chain uses TRBV19 with TRBJ2-7; D may be TRBD1 (5 bases). CDR3 size: 13 residues. V lost 5 bases to trimming and J lost 1 base, with 9 bases between them. Germline assignment: CDR1 LNHDA and CDR2 SQIVND (reference sequence). The DNA for the CDR3 is TGTGCCAGTAGTGAGACAGCGTCCTACGAGCAGTACTTC. Its translation is CASSETASYEQYF.

The rearrangement uses TRBV6-5 and TRBJ2-1, with 10 bases aligning to TRBD1. Germline V gene lookup returns CDR1 MNHEY and CDR2 SVGAGI. V dropped 5 bases and J dropped 14; count of bases not matched to a gene: 3. The CDR3 extends over 11 amino acids. This CDR3 is CASSAGTGEFF. The DNA for the CDR3 is TGTGCCAGCAGTGCCGGGACAGGGGAGTTCTTC.

This clonotype was counted between two and nine times. The rearrangement uses TRBV30 and TRBJ1-3, with a weak D call TRBD1 (5 bases). Between the trimmed V and J ends, which lost 1 base and 9 bases, there was a span of 10 bases. CDR1 GTSNPN and CDR2 SVGIG come from the germline V gene (reference sequence). This CDR3 region has 12 residues. The CDR3 coding sequence is TGTGCCTGGAGTGCAGGGATCGGCACCATATATTTT. Translating gives CAWSAGIGTIYF.

In this sample, this clonotype turned up a few times. V usage is TRBV6-6 and J usage is TRBJ2-7; weak D call: TRBD2 (6 bases). The CDR3 has 13 residues. Per the germline V gene, CDR1 is MNHNY and CDR2 is SVGAGI (reference sequence). Deletions cut 8 bases from V and 3 bases from J, with 14 bases between. This CDR3 reads CASVVGGGYEQYF. CDR3 coding DNA: TGTGCCAGCGTCGTGGGGGGAGGCTACGAGCAGTACTTC.

This clonotype was detected a few times. The V and J genes are TRBV15 and TRBJ2-5; no definite D call. The CDR3 totals 11 residues. The V and J ends lost 7 bases and 3 bases respectively, with 6 bases between them. The germline V gene encodes CDR1 LNHNV and CDR2 YYDKDF (reference sequence). CDR3: CATKTEETQYF. CDR3 sequence (DNA): TGTGCCACCAAGACCGAAGAGACCCAGTACTTC.

The chain recombines TRBV20-1 with TRBJ2-1, with TRBD2 matching over 12 bases. CDR1 and CDR2 from the germline V gene are DFQATT and SNEGSKA (reference sequence). With 6 bases clipped from V and 6 bases from J, the junction kept 12 bases outside the gene matches. CDR3 length: 16 residues. The CDR3 nucleotides read TGCAGTGCGGGTCTAGCGGGAGGGCCTTCGATCAATGAGCAGTTCTTC. Translation: CSAGLAGGPSINEQFF.

This clonotype showed up just a few times. The chain combines TRBV10-2 with TRBJ1-1; TRBD1 is a possible D gene (5 bases). The CDR3 loop spans 12 amino acids. V lost 4 bases and J lost 8, with 11 bases in between. Germline assignment: CDR1 WSHSY and CDR2 SAAADI. CDR3 residues: CASSVGPEEAFF. The DNA of the CDR3 is TGCGCCAGCAGTGTGGGACCGGAAGAAGCTTTCTTT.

This chain links TRBV12-3 or TRBV12-4 with TRBJ1-4, with 7 bases matching TRBD1. The V gene end was trimmed by 8 bases and the J gene end by 8 bases; junction bases not matched to a gene: 14. This CDR3 is 15 amino acids long. Written as DNA, the CDR3 is TGTGCCAGCCGTGAACAGGGGAATAGTGGGGAAAAACTGTTTTTT. Residues: CASREQGNSGEKLFF.

This clonotype occurred a few times. The chain is built from TRBV6-5 and TRBJ2-1; D not resolved. V shed 6 bases and J shed 0 bases, with 9 bases lying between them. The CDR3 covers 14 residues. CDR1 is MNHEY and CDR2 is SVGAGI in the germline V gene. The CDR3 DNA is TGTGCCAGCAGGCCCCGAAGCTCCTACAATGAGCAGTTCTTC. Translating it yields CASRPRSSYNEQFF.

This clonotype was detected a few times. The gene calls are TRBV6-5 and TRBJ1-1; D unresolved. There are 11 residues in the CDR3. The germline V gene encodes CDR1 MNHEY and CDR2 SVGAGI. The V and J ends lost 7 bases and 7 bases respectively, with 10 bases between them. CDR3 residues: CASKSSYEAFF. CDR3 coding DNA: TGTGCCAGCAAGTCCAGTTATGAAGCTTTCTTT.

This clonotype was counted a few times. The chain has TRBV9 and TRBJ2-7; D not certain. Trimming stripped 0 bases from V and 6 bases from J, with 10 bases between. The CDR3 runs 13 residues. CDR1 is SGDLS, CDR2 YYNGEE, per germline. The CDR3 DNA follows: TGTGCCAGCAGCGTAGGGACCCGCGGCGAGCAGTACTTC. Amino acid sequence: CASSVGTRGEQYF.

This clonotype was counted between two and nine times. This chain connects TRBV10-3 to TRBJ2-3; 12 bases map to TRBD2. Looked up from germline, CDR1 is ENHRY and CDR2 is SYGVKD. CDR3 length equals 15 residues. Trimming took 6 bases from V and 3 from J; bases not matched to a gene: 4. The CDR3 region is CAIRTGLAGTDTQYF. In nucleotides, the CDR3 is TGTGCCATCAGAACGGGACTAGCGGGTACAGATACGCAGTATTTT.

This sequence joins TRBV7-8 and TRBJ2-3, with D maybe TRBD2 (5 bases). CDR1 is SGHVS and CDR2 is FQNEAQ in the germline V gene. V was pared by 8 bases and J by 0 bases, with 15 bases between. CDR3 length: 15 residues. The CDR3 bases are TGTGCCAGCTCCGGACTGGAGAGTAGCACAGATACGCAGTATTTT. Its translation: CASSGLESSTDTQYF. The whole variable domain, filled in from reference TRBV7-8 and TRBJ2-3, reads GAGVSQSPRYKVAKRGQDVALRCDPISGHVSLFWYQQALGQGPEFLTYFQNEAQLDKSGLPSDRFFAERPEGSVSTLKIQRTQQEDSAVYLCASSGLESSTDTQYFGPGTRLTVL.

V gene TRBV18 combines with J gene TRBJ1-2; unclear D gene. From germline, CDR1 is KGHSH and CDR2 LQKENI. CDR3 size: 13 residues. The V end lost 2 bases, the J end lost 5 bases, and 9 bases lay between the germline ends. CDR3 region: CASSPAQQYGYTF. In DNA, the CDR3 is TGTGCCAGCTCACCAGCCCAGCAGTATGGCTACACCTTC.

The chain links TRBV9 to TRBJ2-2; 7 bases align to TRBD1. CDR3 length: 15 amino acids. V trimming: 4 bases; J trimming: 4 bases; junction bases outside the gene matches: 7. Per germline, CDR1 SGDLS and CDR2 YYNGEE. CDR3 sequence reads: CASSLGQWSTGELFF. In DNA, the CDR3 is TGTGCCAGCAGCCTGGGACAGTGGAGCACCGGGGAGCTGTTTTTT.

V is TRBV18 and J is TRBJ1-2; D is unresolved. This CDR3 region has 12 residues. Germline values: CDR1 KGHSH, CDR2 LQKENI. The ends were cut back, 0 bases at V and 8 bases at J, with 7 bases in the middle. The CDR3 DNA is TGTGCCAGCTCACCACCAAGTGGCGGCTACACCTTC. This codes for CASSPPSGGYTF.

This chain uses TRBV6-5 with TRBJ2-5; TRBD2 aligns across 8 bases. The CDR3 length is 18 residues. The V gene's germline CDR1 is MNHEY and CDR2 SVGAGI. The junction had 17 bases not matched to a gene; V was cut back by 2 bases and J by 6 bases. The CDR3 spells CASSYLETRAGGVKTQYF. In DNA form, the CDR3 reads TGTGCCAGCAGTTACCTAGAGACGAGGGCGGGGGGAGTGAAGACCCAGTACTTC.

The rearrangement links TRBV2 to TRBJ2-7, with 7 nucleotides matching TRBD1. Germline V gene sequence: CDR1 SNHLY, CDR2 FYNNEI. With 10 bases clipped from V and 1 base from J, the junction kept 7 bases outside the gene matches. The CDR3 is 13 residues long. CDR3 amino acids: CATAEGASYEQYF. CDR3 coding DNA: TGTGCCACCGCAGAGGGGGCATCCTACGAGCAGTACTTC. Combining the CDR3 with reference TRBV2 and TRBJ2-7 gives the whole variable domain EPEVTQTPSHQVTQMGQEVILRCVPISNHLYFYWYRQILGQKVEFLVSFYNNEISEKSEIFDDQFSVERPDGSNFTLKIRSTKLEDSAMYFCATAEGASYEQYFGPGTRLTVT.

This clonotype has more than one count but fewer than ten. V is TRBV6-5 and J is TRBJ2-1, with a weak D call TRBD2 (5 bases). CDR1 MNHEY and CDR2 SVGAGI come from the germline V gene. The CDR3 has 14 amino acids. Trimming pared 0 bases from V and 5 bases from J, leaving 8 bases between. As DNA, the CDR3 is TGTGCCAGCAGTTACTCCGGGAACGACAATGAGCAGTTCTTC. Residues: CASSYSGNDNEQFF.

V usage is TRBV5-1 and J usage is TRBJ1-1; a weak D match, TRBD1 (5 bases). Trimming pared 3 bases from V and 3 bases from J, leaving 12 bases between. CDR3 size: 14 residues. CDR1 and CDR2 from the germline V gene are SGHRS and YFSETQ. The CDR3 reads CASSSRDGYTEAFF. The CDR3 nucleotides are TGCGCCAGCAGCTCACGGGACGGCTACACTGAAGCTTTCTTT.

This clonotype was counted between two and nine times. The chain links TRBV5-1 to TRBJ1-5; TRBD1 might be the D (5 bases). V was shortened by 0 bases and J by 6 bases, with 19 bases between the two germline ends. The CDR3 spans 17 residues. CDR1 and CDR2 (germline): SGHRS, YFSETQ. DNA of the CDR3: TGCGCCAGCAGCTTGGCCGAGGGCAGGGTTTTTATTCAGCCCCAGCATTTT. Protein product: CASSLAEGRVFIQPQHF.